This T cell receptor (beta chain) emerged from a study of shared clonotypes between healthy human individuals. Study-level findings and limits: Only a few donors were included, so the genetic and exposure-history diversity represented was limited.

It was across several immunoSEQ plates that each subset's genomic DNA was evenly split. Some clones are missing from TCRdb's copy, which holds only in-frame ones; the method was immunoSEQ multiplex PCR. The sample holds roughly 770,000 clones, approximately 96% seen once. V gave up 3 bases and J gave up 1 base, with 10 bases separating them. The germline V gene encodes CDR1 GTSNPN and CDR2 SVGIG (reference sequence). The CDR3 extends over 14 amino acids. Notes on this clone: What it binds is not known.

CD8 cells regarded as naive lacked CD45RO, were positively chosen for CCR7, and omitted terminally differentiated effector memory CD45RA+ cells. Sequencing input: naive CD8+ T cells sorted from blood. The sequence derives from a man between 25 and 39 years old in good health. The V call is TRBV30, the J call TRBJ1-5, with D perhaps matching TRBD1 (6 bases). The CDR3 sequence: CAWSWGASNQPQHF. CDR3 sequence (DNA): TGTGCCTGGAGCTGGGGGGCAAGCAATCAGCCCCAGCATTTT.